These 5 T cell receptor beta chains originate from one sample sequenced in a study of T cells in Graves' hyperthyroidism and ophthalmopathy. Amplification targeted TCR beta CDR3 regions from RNA transcripts. The HTBI primer set was used in a first-round RT-PCR of the TCR CDR3. TCRdb used MiXCR to reprocess the multiplex PCR reads, holding one entry per CDR3 protein. The sample has about 570,000 distinct CDR3 sequences; just over 45% are singletons. The sequencing input was peripheral blood or thyroid tissue (not recorded which). These receptor sequences come from an adult woman with Graves' disease, either hyperthyroidism or ophthalmopathy (not recorded which).

This clonotype was counted a few times. V is TRBV10-2 and J is TRBJ2-7, with unresolved D. CDR1 and CDR2 (germline): WSHSY, SAAADI. The CDR3 has 14 residues. V lost 1 base and J 3 bases, leaving 10 bases between the germline ends. CDR3 amino acids: CASSEYRVLYEQYF. For the CDR3, the DNA is TGCGCCAGCAGTGAGTATCGAGTACTCTACGAGCAGTACTTC.

The V call is TRBV3-1, the J call TRBJ1-5, with a weak D call TRBD1 (5 bases). This CDR3 spans 14 amino acids. V lost 0 bases to trimming and J lost 9 bases, with 12 bases between them. Per the germline V gene, CDR1 is LGHDT and CDR2 is YNNKEL (reference sequence). The CDR3, as DNA: TGTGCCAGCAGCCAAGACAGACAGCTTCGGCCCCAGCATTTT. Its translation is CASSQDRQLRPQHF.

Many counts were recorded for this clonotype. This chain uses TRBV2 with TRBJ2-7, with TRBD2 matching 7 bases. The germline gives CDR1 SNHLY, CDR2 FYNNEI. V lost 6 bases to trimming and J lost 4 bases; unmatched junction nucleotides: 12. The CDR3 totals 15 residues. The CDR3 protein is CASRVLLAFRYEQYF. CDR3 DNA sequence: TGTGCCAGCAGGGTACTACTAGCGTTTCGTTACGAGCAGTACTTC.

CDR3 in DNA: TGTGCCATCGGCGCCGGGACACAGTATGGCTACACCTTC. This encodes CAIGAGTQYGYTF. The chain uses TRBV10-3 and TRBJ1-2; the D gene is possibly TRBD1 (6 bases). V lost 8 bases to trimming and J lost 5 bases, with 15 bases between them. This CDR3 region has 13 residues. CDR1 and CDR2 (germline): ENHRY, SYGVKD.

CDR3 region: CARDSGRDQETQYF. The CDR3 DNA reads TGTGCTAGAGATTCGGGGAGGGATCAAGAGACCCAGTACTTC. V is TRBV6-1 and J is TRBJ2-5; 7 nucleotides match TRBD2. The CDR3 has 14 residues. Germline V gene sequence: CDR1 MNHNS, CDR2 SASEGT.